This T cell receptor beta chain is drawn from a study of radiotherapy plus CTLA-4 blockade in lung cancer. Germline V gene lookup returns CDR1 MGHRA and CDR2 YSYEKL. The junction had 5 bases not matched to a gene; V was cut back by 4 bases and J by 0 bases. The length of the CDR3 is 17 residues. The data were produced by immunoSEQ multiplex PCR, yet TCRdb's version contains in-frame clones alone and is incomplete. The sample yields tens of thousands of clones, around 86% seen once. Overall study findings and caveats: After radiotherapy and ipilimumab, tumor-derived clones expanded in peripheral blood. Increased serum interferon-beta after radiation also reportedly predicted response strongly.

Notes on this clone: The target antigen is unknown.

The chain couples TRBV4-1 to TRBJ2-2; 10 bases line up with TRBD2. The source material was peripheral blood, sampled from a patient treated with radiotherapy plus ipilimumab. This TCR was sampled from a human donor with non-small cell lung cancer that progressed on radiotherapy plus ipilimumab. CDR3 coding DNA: TGCGCCAGCAGCCTTCGGACTAGCGGCGCGAACACCGGGGAGCTGTTTTTT. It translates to CASSLRTSGANTGELFF.